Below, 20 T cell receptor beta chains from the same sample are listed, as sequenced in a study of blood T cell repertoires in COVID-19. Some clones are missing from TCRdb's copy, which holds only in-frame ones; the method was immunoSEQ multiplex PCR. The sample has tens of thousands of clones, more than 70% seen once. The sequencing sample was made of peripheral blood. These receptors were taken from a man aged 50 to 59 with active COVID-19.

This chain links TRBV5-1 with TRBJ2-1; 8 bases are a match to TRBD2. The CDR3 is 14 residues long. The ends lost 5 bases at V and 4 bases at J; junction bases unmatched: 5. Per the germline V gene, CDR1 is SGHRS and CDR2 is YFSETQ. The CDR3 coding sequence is TGCGCCAGCAGACCCGGGACTAGTTACAATGAGCAGTTCTTC. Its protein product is CASRPGTSYNEQFF.

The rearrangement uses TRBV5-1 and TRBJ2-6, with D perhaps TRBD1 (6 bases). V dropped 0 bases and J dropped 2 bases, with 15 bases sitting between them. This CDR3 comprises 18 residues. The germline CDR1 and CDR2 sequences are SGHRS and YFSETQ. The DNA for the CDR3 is TGCGCCAGCAGCTTGGAAAGGGGGATCGGGACTGGGGCCAACGTCCTGACTTTC. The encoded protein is CASSLERGIGTGANVLTF.

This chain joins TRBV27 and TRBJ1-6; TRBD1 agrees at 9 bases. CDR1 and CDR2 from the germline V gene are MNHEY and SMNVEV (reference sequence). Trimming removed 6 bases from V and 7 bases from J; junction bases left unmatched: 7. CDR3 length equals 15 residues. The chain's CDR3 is CASSPWTGVNSPLHF. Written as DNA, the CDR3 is TGTGCCAGCAGCCCATGGACAGGGGTGAATTCACCCCTCCACTTT.

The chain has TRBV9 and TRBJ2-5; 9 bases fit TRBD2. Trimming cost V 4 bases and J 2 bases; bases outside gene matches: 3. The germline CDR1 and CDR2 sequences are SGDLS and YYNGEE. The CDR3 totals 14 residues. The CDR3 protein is CASSPGLAQETQYF. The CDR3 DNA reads TGTGCCAGCAGCCCTGGACTAGCGCAAGAGACCCAGTACTTC.

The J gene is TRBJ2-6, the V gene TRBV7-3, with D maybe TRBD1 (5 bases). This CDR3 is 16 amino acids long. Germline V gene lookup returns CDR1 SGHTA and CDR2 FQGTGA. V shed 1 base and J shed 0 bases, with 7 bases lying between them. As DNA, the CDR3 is TGTGCCAGCAGCTTAAATGGACACTCTGGGGCCAACGTCCTGACTTTC. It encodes CASSLNGHSGANVLTF.

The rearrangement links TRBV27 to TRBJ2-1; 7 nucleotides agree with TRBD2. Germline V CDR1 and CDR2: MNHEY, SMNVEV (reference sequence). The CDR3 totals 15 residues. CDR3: CTPWIREVECNEQFF. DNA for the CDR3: TGTACCCCCTGGATCCGGGAGGTTGAATGCAATGAGCAGTTCTTC.

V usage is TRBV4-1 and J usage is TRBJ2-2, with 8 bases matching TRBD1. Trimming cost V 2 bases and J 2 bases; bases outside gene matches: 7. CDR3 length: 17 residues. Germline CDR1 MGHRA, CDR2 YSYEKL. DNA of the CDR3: TGCGCCAGCAGCCAACCCCCGGACAGGGCCAACACCGGGGAGCTGTTTTTT. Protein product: CASSQPPDRANTGELFF.

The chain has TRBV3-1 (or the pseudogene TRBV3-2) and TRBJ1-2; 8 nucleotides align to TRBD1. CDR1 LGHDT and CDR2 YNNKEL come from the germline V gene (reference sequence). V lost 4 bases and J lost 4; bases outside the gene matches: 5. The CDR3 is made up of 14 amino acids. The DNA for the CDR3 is TGTGCCAGCAGCCTGACAGGGACAGGCTATGGCTACACCTTC. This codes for CASSLTGTGYGYTF.

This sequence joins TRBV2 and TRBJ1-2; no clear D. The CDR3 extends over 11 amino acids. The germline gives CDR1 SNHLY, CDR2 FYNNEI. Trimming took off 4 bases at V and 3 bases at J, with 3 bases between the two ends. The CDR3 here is CASSGDYGYTF. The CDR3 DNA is TGTGCCAGCAGTGGCGACTATGGCTACACCTTC.

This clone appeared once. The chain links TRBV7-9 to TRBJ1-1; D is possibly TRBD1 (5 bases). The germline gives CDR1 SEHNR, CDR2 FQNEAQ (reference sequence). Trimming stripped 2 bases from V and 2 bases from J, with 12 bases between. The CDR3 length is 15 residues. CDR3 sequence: CASSLQGGGNTEAFF. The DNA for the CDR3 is TGTGCCAGCAGCTTACAGGGCGGCGGAAACACTGAAGCTTTCTTT.

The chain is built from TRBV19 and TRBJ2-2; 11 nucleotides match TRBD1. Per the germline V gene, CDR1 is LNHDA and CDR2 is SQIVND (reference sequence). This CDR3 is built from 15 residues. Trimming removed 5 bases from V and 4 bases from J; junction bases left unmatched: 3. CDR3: CASSAGTGGTGELFF. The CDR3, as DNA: TGTGCCAGTAGTGCCGGGACAGGGGGCACCGGGGAGCTGTTTTTT. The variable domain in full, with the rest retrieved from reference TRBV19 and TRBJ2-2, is DGGITQSPKYLFRKEGQNVTLSCEQNLNHDAMYWYRQDPGQGLRLIYYSQIVNDFQKGDIAEGYSVSREKKESFPLTVTSAQKNPTAFYLCASSAGTGGTGELFFGEGSRLTVL.

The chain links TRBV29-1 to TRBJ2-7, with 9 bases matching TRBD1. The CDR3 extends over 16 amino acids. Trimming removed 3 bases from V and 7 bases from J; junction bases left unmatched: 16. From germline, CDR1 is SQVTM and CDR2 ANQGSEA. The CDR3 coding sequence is TGCAGCGTTGACGACCCTACAGGGGGCCCGCCGGGAGAGCAGTACTTC. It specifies CSVDDPTGGPPGEQYF.

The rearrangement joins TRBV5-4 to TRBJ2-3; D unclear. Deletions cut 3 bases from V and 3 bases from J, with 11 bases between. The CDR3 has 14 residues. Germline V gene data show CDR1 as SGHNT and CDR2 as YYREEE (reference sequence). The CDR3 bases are TGTGCCAGCAGCTCCGGTTTTAGTACAGATACGCAGTATTTT. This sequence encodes CASSSGFSTDTQYF.

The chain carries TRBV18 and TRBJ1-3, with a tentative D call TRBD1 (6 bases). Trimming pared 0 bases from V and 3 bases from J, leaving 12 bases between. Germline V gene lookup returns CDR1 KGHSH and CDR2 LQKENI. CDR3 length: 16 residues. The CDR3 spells CASSPPIWDIGNTIYF. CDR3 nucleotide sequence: TGTGCCAGCTCACCACCAATATGGGACATTGGAAACACCATATATTTT.

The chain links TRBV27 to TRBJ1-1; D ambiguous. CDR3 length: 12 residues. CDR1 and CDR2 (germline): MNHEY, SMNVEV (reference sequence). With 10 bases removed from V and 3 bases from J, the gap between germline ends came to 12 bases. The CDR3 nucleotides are TGTGCCACCGGGAGGTCCTACACTGAAGCTTTCTTT. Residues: CATGRSYTEAFF.

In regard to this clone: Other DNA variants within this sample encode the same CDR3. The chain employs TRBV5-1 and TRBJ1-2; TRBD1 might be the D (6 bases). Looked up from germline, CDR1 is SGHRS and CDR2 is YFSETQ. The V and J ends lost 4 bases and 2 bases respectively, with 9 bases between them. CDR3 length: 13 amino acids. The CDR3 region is CASSPDRNYGYTF. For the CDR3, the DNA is TGCGCCAGCAGCCCCGACAGGAACTATGGCTACACCTTC.

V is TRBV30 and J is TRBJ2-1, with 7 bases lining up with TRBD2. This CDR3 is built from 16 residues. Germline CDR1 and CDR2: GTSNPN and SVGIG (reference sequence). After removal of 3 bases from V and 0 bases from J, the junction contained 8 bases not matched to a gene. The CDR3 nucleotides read TGTGCCTGGAGCCGAAGCGGGATTAGCTCCTACAATGAGCAGTTCTTC. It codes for CAWSRSGISSYNEQFF.

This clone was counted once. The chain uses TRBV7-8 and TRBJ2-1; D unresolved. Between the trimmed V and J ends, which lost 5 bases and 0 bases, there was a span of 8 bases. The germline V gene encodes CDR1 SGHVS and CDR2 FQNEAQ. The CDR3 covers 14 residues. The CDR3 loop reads CASSPEASYNEQFF. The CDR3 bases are TGTGCCAGCAGCCCCGAAGCCTCCTACAATGAGCAGTTCTTC.

The CDR3 reads CASSEGQGAGHTIYF. DNA for the CDR3: TGTGCCAGCAGTGAAGGACAGGGGGCAGGACACACCATATATTTT. The rearrangement uses TRBV6-1 and TRBJ1-3, with TRBD1 matching over 10 bases. The CDR3 sequence is 15 residues long. Germline-derived CDR1 and CDR2 are MNHNS and SASEGT. The junction had 5 bases not matched to a gene; V was cut back by 1 base and J by 8 bases.

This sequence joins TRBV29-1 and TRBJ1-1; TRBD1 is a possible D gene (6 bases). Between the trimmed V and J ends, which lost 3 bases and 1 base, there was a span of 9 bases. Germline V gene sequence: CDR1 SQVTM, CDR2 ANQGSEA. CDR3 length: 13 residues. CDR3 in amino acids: CSVEGHSNTEAFF. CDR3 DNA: TGCAGCGTTGAGGGACACTCGAACACTGAAGCTTTCTTT.